The sequence of this TCR beta chain was determined in a study of monozygotic twins with inflammatory bowel disease. In regard to this clonotype: As yet, its antigen is unknown.

Findings and limits, study-wide: Repertoire similarity matched across concordant and discordant twins, perhaps owing to limited power. Other individuals had fewer clonotypes in common with IBD patients than with healthy twins, especially with disease activity.

Template switching introduced UMIs that contain a 6-nucleotide sample barcode. TCRdb re-called the 5' RACE reads; every CDR3 protein appears as one record, without DNA. The table for this sample gives about 110,000 distinct CDR3 sequences. This CDR3 region has 15 residues. This sequence was found in a human donor with ulcerative colitis or Crohn's disease, or a healthy co-twin of an affected twin (not recorded which). The chain combines TRBV12-3 or TRBV12-4 with TRBJ2-3; with no DNA, the TCRdb D assignment of TRBD2 cannot be verified. The sequenced sample was blood. CDR3: CASSPSSGHTDTQYF.